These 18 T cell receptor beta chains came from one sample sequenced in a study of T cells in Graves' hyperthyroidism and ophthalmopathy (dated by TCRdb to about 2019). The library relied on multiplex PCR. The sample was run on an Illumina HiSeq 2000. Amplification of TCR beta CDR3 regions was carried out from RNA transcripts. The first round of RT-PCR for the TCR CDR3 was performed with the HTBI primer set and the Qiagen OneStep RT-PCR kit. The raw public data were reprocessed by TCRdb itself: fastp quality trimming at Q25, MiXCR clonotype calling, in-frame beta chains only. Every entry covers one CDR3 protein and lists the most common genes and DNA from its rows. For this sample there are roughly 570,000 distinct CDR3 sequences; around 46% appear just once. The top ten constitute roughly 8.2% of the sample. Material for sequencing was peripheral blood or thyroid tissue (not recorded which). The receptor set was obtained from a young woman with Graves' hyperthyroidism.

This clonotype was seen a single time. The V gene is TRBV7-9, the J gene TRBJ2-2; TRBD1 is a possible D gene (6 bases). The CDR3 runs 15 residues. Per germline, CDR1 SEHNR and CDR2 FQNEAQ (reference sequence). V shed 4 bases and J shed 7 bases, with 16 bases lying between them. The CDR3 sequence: CASSYHTGNDGELFF. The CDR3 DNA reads TGTGCCAGCAGCTACCACACAGGGAATGACGGGGAGCTGTTTTTT.

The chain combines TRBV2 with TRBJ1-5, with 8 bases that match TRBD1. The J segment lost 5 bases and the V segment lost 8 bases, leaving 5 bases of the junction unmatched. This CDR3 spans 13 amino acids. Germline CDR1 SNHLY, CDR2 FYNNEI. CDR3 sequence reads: CASAGGAHQPQHF. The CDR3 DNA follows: TGTGCCAGCGCAGGGGGCGCCCATCAGCCCCAGCATTTT.

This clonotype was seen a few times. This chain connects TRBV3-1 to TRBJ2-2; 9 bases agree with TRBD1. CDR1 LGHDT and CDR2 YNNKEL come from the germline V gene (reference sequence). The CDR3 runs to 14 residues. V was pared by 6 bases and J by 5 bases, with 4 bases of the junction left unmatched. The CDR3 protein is CASRDRGNTGELFF. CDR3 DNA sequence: TGTGCCAGCAGAGACAGGGGGAATACCGGGGAGCTGTTTTTT. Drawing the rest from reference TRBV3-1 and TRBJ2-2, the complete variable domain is DTAVSQTPKYLVTQMGNDKSIKCEQNLGHDTMYWYKQDSKKFLKIMFSYNNKELIINETVPNRFSPKSPDKAHLNLHINSLELGDSAVYFCASRDRGNTGELFFGEGSRLTVL.

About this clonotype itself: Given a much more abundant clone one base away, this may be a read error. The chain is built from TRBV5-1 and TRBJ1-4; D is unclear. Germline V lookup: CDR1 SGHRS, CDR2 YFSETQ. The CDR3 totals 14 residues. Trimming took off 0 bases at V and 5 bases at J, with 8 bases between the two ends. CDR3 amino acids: CASSLEPKNEKLFF. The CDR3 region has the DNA TGCGCCAGCAGCTTGGAGCCGAAGAATGAAAAACTGTTTTTT.

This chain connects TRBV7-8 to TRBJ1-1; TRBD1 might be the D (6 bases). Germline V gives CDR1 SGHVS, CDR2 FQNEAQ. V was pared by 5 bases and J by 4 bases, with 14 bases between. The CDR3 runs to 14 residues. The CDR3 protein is CASSPDKGGTEAFF. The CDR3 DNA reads TGTGCCAGCAGCCCCGACAAAGGGGGCACTGAAGCTTTCTTT.

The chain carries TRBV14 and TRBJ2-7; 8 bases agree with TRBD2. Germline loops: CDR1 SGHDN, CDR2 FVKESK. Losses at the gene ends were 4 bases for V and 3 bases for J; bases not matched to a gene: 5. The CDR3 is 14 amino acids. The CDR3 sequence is CASSPREGVYEQYF. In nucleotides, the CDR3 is TGTGCCAGCAGCCCCCGGGAGGGGGTCTACGAGCAGTACTTC. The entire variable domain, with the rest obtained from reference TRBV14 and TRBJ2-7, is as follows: EAGVTQFPSHSVIEKGQTVTLRCDPISGHDNLYWYRRVMGKEIKFLLHFVKESKQDESGMPNNRFLAERTGGTYSTLKVQPAELEDSGVYFCASSPREGVYEQYFGPGTRLTVT.

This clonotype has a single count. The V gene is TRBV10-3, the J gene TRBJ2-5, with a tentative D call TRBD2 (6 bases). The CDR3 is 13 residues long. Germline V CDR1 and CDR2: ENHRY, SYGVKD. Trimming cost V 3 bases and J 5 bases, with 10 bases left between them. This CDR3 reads CAISDGAGETQYF. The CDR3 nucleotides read TGTGCCATCAGTGATGGGGCGGGGGAGACCCAGTACTTC.

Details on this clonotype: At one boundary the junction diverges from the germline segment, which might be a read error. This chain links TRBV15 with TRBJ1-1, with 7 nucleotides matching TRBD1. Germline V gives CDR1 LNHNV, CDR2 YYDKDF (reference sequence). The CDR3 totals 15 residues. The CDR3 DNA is TGTGCCGCCAGTCCGGGACAGTCTTCCGACACCGAAGCTTTCTTT. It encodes CAASPGQSSDTEAFF.

CDR3: CSVEFRYSNEQFF. CDR3 bases: TGCAGCGTTGAATTCCGGTATTCCAATGAGCAGTTCTTC. This sequence joins TRBV29-1 and TRBJ2-1; D is undetermined. CDR1 and CDR2 from the germline V gene are SQVTM and ANQGSEA. This CDR3 has 13 amino acids. V was cut by 2 bases and J by 6 bases, with 11 bases left in between.

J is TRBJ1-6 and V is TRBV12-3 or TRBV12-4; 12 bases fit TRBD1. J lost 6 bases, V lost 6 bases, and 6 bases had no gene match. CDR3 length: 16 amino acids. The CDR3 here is CASRKPGQGANSPLHF. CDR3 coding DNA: TGTGCCAGCAGAAAACCGGGACAGGGGGCTAATTCACCCCTCCACTTT.

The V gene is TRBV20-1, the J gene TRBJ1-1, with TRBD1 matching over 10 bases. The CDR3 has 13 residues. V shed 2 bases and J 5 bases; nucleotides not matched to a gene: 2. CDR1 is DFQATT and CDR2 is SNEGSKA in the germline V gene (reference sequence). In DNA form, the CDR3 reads TGCAGTGCTAGACCGGGACAGGGGACTGAAGCTTTCTTT. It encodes CSARPGQGTEAFF.

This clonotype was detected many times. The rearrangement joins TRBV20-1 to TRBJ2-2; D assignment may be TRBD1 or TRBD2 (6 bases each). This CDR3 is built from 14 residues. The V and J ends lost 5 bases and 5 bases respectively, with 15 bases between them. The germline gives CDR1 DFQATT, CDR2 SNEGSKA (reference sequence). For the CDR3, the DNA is TGCAGTGCTCAGAGGGGGGCGAGTACCGGGGAGCTGTTTTTT. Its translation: CSAQRGASTGELFF.

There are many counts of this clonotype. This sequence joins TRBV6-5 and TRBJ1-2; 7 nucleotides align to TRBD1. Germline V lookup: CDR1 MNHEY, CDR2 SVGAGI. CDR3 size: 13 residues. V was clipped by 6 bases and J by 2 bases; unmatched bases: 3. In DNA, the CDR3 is TGTGCCAGCAGGACGGGACAGAACTATGGCTACACCTTC. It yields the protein CASRTGQNYGYTF.

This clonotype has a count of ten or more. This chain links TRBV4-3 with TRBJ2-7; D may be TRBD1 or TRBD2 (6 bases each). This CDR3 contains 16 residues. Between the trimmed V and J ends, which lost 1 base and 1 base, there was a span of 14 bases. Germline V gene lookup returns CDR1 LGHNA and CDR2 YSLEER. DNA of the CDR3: TGCGCCAGCAGCCAAGGCGGGACACTCGCATCCTACGAGCAGTACTTC. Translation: CASSQGGTLASYEQYF.

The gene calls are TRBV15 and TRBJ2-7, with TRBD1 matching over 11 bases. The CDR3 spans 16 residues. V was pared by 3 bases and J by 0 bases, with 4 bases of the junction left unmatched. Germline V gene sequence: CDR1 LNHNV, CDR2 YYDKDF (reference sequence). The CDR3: CATSSPGTGGSYEQYF. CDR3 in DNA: TGTGCCACCAGCAGCCCCGGGACAGGGGGCTCCTACGAGCAGTACTTC. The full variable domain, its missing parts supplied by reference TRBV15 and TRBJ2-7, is DAMVIQNPRYQVTQFGKPVTLSCSQTLNHNVMYWYQQKSSQAPKLLFHYYDKDFNNEADTPDNFQSRRPNTSFCFLDIRSPGLGDTAMYLCATSSPGTGGSYEQYFGPGTRLTVT.

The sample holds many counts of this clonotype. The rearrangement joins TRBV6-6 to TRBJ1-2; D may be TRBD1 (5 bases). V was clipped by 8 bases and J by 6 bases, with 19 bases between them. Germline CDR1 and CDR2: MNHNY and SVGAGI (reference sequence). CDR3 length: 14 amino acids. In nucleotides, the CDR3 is TGTGCCAGCTCCTATACCGGACATTCCCATGGCTACACCTTC. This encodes CASSYTGHSHGYTF.

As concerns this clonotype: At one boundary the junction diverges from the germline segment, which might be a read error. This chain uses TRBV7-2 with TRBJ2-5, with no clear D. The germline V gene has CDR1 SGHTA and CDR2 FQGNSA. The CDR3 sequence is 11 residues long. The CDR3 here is CASSLGRNTVF. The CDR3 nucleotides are TGTGCCAGCAGCTTAGGTCGGAATACGGTCTTC.

CDR3: CASSVVTGGYEKLFF. In nucleotides, the CDR3 is TGTGCCAGCAGTGTCGTAACAGGGGGATATGAAAAACTGTTTTTT. The V call is TRBV2, the J call TRBJ1-4, with TRBD1 identical over 8 bases. The CDR3 loop spans 15 amino acids. CDR1 SNHLY and CDR2 FYNNEI come from the germline V gene. V trimming: 4 bases; J trimming: 6 bases; junction bases outside the gene matches: 7.